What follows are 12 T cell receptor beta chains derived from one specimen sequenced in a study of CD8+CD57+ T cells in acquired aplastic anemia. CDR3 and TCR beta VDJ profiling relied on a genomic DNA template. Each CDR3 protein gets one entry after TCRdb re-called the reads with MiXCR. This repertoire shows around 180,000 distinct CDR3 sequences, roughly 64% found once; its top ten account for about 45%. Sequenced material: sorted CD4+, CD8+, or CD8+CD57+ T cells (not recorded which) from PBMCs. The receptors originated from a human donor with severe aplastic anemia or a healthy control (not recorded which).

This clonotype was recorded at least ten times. As DNA, the CDR3 is TGTGCCAGCAGCTACGACGGTGAAACTAACTATGGCTACACCTTC. Translated: CASSYDGETNYGYTF. The chain couples TRBV11-2 to TRBJ1-2; no reliable D call. Germline loops: CDR1 SGHAT, CDR2 FQNNGV. The CDR3 extends over 15 amino acids. Trimming took 4 bases from V and 0 from J, leaving 12 bases between them.

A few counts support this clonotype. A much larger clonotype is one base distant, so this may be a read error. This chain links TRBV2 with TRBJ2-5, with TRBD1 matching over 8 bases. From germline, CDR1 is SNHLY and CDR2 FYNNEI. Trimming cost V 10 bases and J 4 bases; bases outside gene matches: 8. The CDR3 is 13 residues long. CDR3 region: CAIATRGRETQYF. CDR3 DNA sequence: TGTGCCATCGCTACCAGGGGGCGAGAGACCCAGTACTTC.

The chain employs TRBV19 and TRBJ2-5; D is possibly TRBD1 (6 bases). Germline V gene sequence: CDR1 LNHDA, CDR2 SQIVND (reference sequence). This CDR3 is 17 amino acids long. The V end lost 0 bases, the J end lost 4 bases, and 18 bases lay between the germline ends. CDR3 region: CASSIDAGAHQGETQYF. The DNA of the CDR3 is TGTGCCAGTAGTATAGATGCAGGGGCCCACCAAGGAGAGACCCAGTACTTC.

CDR3 region: CASSTEGQETQYF. The CDR3 DNA reads as TGCGCCAGCAGCACTGAAGGGCAAGAGACCCAGTACTTC. V usage is TRBV5-1 and J usage is TRBJ2-7; D not resolved. The DNA end lines up better with TRBJ2-5; the J call may be wrong. This CDR3 is built from 13 residues. The germline gives CDR1 SGHRS, CDR2 YFSETQ.

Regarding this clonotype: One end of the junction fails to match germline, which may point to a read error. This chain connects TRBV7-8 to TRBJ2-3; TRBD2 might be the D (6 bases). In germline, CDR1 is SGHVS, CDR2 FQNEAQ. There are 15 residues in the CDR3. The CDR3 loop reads CASIPYSGVTDTLYF. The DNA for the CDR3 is TGTGCCAGCATCCCTTACTCGGGGGTCACGGATACGCTGTATTTT.

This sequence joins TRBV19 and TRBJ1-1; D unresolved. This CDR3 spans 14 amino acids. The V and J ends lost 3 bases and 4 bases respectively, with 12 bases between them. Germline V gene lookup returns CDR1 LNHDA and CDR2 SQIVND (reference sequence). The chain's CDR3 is CASSMALSGTEAFF. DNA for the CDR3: TGTGCCAGTAGTATGGCCTTATCGGGCACTGAAGCTTTCTTT.

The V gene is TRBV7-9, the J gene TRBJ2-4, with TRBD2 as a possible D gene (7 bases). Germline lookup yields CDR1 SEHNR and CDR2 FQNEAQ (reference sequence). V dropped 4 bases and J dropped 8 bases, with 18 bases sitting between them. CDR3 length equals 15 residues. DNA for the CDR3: TGTGCCAGCAGCTCTCCTCGGGGGGCAAGTGACATTCAGTACTTC. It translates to CASSSPRGASDIQYF.

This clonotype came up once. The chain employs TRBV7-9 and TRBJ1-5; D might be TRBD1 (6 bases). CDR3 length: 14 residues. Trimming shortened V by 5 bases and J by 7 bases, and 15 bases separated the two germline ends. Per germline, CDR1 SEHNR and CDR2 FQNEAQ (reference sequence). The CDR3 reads CASSPRQDGQPQHF. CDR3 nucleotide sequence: TGTGCCAGCAGCCCCCGACAGGACGGACAGCCCCAGCATTTT.

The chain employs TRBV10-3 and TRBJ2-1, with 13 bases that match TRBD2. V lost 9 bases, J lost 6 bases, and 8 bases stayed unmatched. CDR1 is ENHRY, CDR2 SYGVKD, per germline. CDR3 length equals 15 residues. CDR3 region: CAMGTSGERGNEQFF. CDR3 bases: TGTGCCATGGGGACTAGCGGGGAGCGGGGCAATGAGCAGTTCTTC.

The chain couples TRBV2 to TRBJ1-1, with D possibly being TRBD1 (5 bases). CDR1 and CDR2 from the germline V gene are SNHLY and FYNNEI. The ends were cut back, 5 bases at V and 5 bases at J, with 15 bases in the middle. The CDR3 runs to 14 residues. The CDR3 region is CASSSRVLWTEAFF. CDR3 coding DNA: TGTGCCAGCAGTAGCAGGGTTCTATGGACTGAAGCTTTCTTT.

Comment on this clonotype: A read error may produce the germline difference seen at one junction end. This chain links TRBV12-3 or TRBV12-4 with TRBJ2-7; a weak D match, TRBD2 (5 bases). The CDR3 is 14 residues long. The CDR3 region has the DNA TGTGCCAGCAGCTTAGTCGGTGGTAGCGACGAGCAGTACTTC. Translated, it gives CASSLVGGSDEQYF.

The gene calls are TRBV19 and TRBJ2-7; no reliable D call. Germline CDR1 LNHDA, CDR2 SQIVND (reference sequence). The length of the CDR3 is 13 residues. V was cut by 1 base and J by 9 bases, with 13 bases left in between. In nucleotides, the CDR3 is TGTGCCAGTAGTATAGCGGGTAACGGTTTGCAGTACTTC. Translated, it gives CASSIAGNGLQYF.